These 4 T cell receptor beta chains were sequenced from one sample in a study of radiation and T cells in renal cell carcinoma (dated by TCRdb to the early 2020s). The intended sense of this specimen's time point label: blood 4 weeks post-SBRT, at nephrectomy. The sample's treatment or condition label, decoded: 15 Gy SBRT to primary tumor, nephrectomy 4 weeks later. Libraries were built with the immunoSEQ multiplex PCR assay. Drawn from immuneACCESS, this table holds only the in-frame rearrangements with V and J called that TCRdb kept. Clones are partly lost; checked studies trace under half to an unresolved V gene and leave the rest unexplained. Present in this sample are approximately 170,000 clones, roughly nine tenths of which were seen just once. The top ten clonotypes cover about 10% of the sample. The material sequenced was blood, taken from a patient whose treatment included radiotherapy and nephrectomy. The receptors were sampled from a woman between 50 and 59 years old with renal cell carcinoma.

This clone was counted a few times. The CDR3 nucleotides read TGTGCCAGCAGTCCCTGGACAGGGGGACAAGAGACCCAGTACTTC. Translated, it gives CASSPWTGGQETQYF. The chain joins TRBV6-5 to TRBJ2-5; 10 bases match TRBD1. The germline V gene encodes CDR1 MNHEY and CDR2 SVGAGI. This CDR3 has 15 residues. V shed 5 bases, J shed 2 bases, and the junction held 5 bases outside the gene matches.

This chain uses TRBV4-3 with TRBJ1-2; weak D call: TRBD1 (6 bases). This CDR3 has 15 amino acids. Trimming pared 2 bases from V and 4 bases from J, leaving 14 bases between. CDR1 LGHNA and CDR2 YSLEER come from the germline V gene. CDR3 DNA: TGCGCCAGCAGCCAAATAGCAGGGGATGGCTATGGCTACACCTTC. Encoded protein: CASSQIAGDGYGYTF.

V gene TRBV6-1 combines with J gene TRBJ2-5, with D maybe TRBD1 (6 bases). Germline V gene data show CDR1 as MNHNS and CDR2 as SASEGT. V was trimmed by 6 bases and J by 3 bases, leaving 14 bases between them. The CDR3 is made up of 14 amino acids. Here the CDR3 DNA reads TGTGCCAGCAGCATAGGGACACCAAAAGAGACCCAGTACTTC. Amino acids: CASSIGTPKETQYF.

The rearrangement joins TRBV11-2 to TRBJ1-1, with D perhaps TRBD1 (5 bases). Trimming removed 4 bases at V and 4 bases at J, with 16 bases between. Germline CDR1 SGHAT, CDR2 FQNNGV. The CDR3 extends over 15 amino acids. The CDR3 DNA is TGTGCCAGCAGCTCGCGGGAACGGGGGATCACTGAAGCTTTCTTT. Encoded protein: CASSSRERGITEAFF.